This T cell receptor (beta chain) was identified during a study of tumor and adjacent non-tumor tissue in lung cancer. Study results and caveats: Higher tumor TCR diversity was associated with shorter survival. Compared with tumor, normal lung showed significantly lower TCR diversity. Tumor repertoires had a smaller top 100 clone share than normal lung.

Details on this clonotype: The antigen remains unidentified.

RNA was extracted from bulk tissue without any cell sorting. TCRbeta libraries were built with three rounds of nested PCR, modified from ARM-PCR. TCRdb processed the multiplex PCR reads anew with MiXCR; each CDR3 protein has one entry. The repertoire includes 70,000 to 90,000 distinct CDR3 sequences, roughly 73% of them detected once, and 9.5% to 15% sits in the top ten. What was sequenced was lung tumor tissue. This receptor was taken from a woman in her 50s with non-small cell lung cancer.

The CDR3 protein is CASSLTNRGRGDTQYF. In nucleotides, the CDR3 is TGTGCCAGCAGTTTAACTAACAGGGGGCGGGGGGATACGCAGTATTTT. This chain joins TRBV28 and TRBJ2-3; 9 bases are a match to TRBD1. This CDR3 is 16 amino acids long. The V and J ends lost 2 bases and 6 bases, in that order; junction bases with no gene match: 9. Germline values: CDR1 MDHEN, CDR2 SYDVKM.